There are many counts of the clone carrying this TCR beta chain. The data were obtained in a study of patients and donors after allogeneic stem cell transplantation. The CDR3 totals 13 residues. The V gene's germline CDR1 is SQVTM and CDR2 ANQGSEA. Trimming removed 5 bases at V and 5 bases at J, with 15 bases between. Each CDR3 protein gets one entry after TCRdb re-called the RT-PCR reads with MiXCR. The sample shows roughly 940,000 distinct CDR3 sequences, 18% of them seen only once. The genes are TRBV29-1 and TRBJ1-1, with D possibly TRBD1 on 5 matching bases. Sequenced: blood, either unsorted or a sorted T cell fraction (not recorded which). This sequence originates from a human donor who was either an allogeneic HSCT recipient or a stem cell or donor lymphocyte infusion donor (not recorded which). It is not recorded whose cells these are; they may come from a transplant donor. For the CDR3, the DNA is TGCAGCGTTCCAGGGCAGGGCGGTACTGAAGCTTTCTTT. It is translated as CSVPGQGGTEAFF.